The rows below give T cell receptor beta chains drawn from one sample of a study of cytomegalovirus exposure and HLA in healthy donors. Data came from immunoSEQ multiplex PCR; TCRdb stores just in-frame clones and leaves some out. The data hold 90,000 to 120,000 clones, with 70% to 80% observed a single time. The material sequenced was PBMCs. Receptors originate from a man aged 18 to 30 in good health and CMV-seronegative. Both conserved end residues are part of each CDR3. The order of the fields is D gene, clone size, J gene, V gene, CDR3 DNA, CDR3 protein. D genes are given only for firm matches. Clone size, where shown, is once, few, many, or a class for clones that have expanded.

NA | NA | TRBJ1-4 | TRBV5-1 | TGCGCCAGCAGTACTCAGGGGACTAATGAAAAACTGTTTTTT | CASSTQGTNEKLFF
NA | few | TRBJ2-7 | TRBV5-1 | TGCGCCAGCAGCTCGAACAGGCCTCGGGACGAGCAGTACTTC | CASSSNRPRDEQYF
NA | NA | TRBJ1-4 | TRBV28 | TGTGCCAGCAGTTTGGGGGGGGCTAATGAAAAACTGTTTTTT | CASSLGGANEKLFF
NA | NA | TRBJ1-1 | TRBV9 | TGTGCCAGCAGCGTAGACCCGGGGTATGAAGCTTTCTTT | CASSVDPGYEAFF
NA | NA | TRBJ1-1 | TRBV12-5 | TGTGCTAGTGGTTTTTCTTCCCTTGGAGGGGCGAACACTGAAGCTTTCTTT | CASGFSSLGGANTEAFF
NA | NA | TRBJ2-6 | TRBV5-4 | TGTGCCAGCAGCCAAGGAGAGGGTGGCTCTGGGGCCAACGTCCTGACTTTC | CASSQGEGGSGANVLTF
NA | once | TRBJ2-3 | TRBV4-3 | TGCGCCAGCAGCCAGCCCCCGGGACTTTCTAGCACAGGTACGCAGTATTTT | CASSQPPGLSSTGTQYF
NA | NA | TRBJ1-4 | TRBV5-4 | TGTGCCAGCAGCTTGGGGGGGGGCCCCGTCGGCGGAAGAAATGAAAAACTGTTTTTT | CASSLGGGPVGGRNEKLFF
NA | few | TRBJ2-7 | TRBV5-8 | TGTGCCAGCAGCTTGGCACCGGGACAAAGGATTAGAATTTTC | CASSLAPGQRIRIF
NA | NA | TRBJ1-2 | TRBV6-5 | TGTGCCAGCAGTTACGACCGGGATTGGGCTAACTATGGCTACACCTTC | CASSYDRDWANYGYTF
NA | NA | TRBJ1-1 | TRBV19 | TGTGCCAGTAGTATTTTAACCCCCTTCGTGGGCCTGAACACTGAAGCTTTCTTT | CASSILTPFVGLNTEAFF
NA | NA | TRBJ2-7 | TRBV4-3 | TGCGCCAGCAGCCAAGGACTATCTGGATACGAGCAGTACTTC | CASSQGLSGYEQYF
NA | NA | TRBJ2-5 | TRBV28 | TGTGCCAGCAGTAGCCCGCGACTGGGGCGAGAGACCCAGTACTTC | CASSSPRLGRETQYF
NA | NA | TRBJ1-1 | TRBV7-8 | TGTGCCGTCCAGGGGAACACTGAAGCTTTCTTT | CAVQGNTEAFF
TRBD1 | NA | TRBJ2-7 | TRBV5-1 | TGCGCCAGCAGCCTAGGACAGGGAGGCGAGCAGTACTTC | CASSLGQGGEQYF
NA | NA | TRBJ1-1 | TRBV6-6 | TGTGCCACCAAAGCCACTGAAGCTTTCTTT | CATKATEAFF
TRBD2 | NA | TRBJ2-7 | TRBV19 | TGTGCCAGTAGTAACGGACTAGCGGCTCTAATTTCCGAGCAGTACTTC | CASSNGLAALISEQYF
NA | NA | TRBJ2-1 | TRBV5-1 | TGCGCCAGCAGCTTGGGGGGTGGAGCGGATGAGCAGTTCTTC | CASSLGGGADEQFF
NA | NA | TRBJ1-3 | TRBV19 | TGTGCCAGTAGTGGCAGGGGTAAGGGAGCTGGAAACACCATATATTTT | CASSGRGKGAGNTIYF
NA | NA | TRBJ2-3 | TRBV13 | TGTGCCAGCAGCTTCCCCGGCGGGCCCACAGATACGCAGTATTTT | CASSFPGGPTDTQYF
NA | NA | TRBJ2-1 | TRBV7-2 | TGTGCCAGCAGCTTACCCAGCTGGGAGAAGTTCTTC | CASSLPSWEKFF
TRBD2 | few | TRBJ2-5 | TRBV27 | TGTGCCAGCAGTTTATACGGGGGGGGCGTGCGGGAGACCCAGTACTTC | CASSLYGGGVRETQYF
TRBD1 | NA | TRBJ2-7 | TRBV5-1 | TGCGCCAGCAGCCAGACAGGGAATAGCGCCTACGAGCAGTACTTC | CASSQTGNSAYEQYF
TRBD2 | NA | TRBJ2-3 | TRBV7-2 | TGTGCCAGCAGCACCAAGACTAGCGGGCGGTCGGATACGCAGTATTTT | CASSTKTSGRSDTQYF
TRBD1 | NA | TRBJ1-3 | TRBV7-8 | TGTGCCAGCAGCCCAACAGCCGGGACAGGGATTGGAAACACCATATATTTT | CASSPTAGTGIGNTIYF
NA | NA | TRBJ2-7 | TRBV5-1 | TGCGCCAGCAGCAACAGGCCACCCAGCGAGCAGTACTTC | CASSNRPPSEQYF